The 3 T cell receptor beta chains below come from one sample, sequenced in a study of early T cells in non-severe SARS-CoV-2 infection. One entry per CDR3 protein results from TCRdb running MiXCR on the 5' RACE reads. Of over 55,000 distinct CDR3 sequences in the sample, roughly 10% were seen once. The source material was whole blood. The receptors originated from an adult who was a healthcare worker with PCR-confirmed SARS-CoV-2 infection or an uninfected control (not recorded which).

This clonotype was recorded many times. This CDR3 is CASGLPFRAFSSYTF. CDR3 nucleotide sequence: TGTGCTAGTGGTTTGCCGTTCAGGGCCTTTTCTAGCTACACCTTC. The V gene is TRBV12-5, the J gene TRBJ1-2; D is possibly TRBD1 (5 bases). The germline V and J ends were trimmed by 2 bases and 9 bases, with 19 bases remaining between them. The CDR3 covers 15 residues. Germline lookup yields CDR1 LGHNT and CDR2 FRNRAP.

This clonotype was counted between two and nine times. CDR3: CASSLDPGYTGELFF. DNA for the CDR3: TGTGCCAGCAGCTTAGATCCTGGGTACACCGGGGAGCTGTTTTTT. The chain links TRBV11-2 to TRBJ2-2; D remains unclear. Germline assignment: CDR1 SGHAT and CDR2 FQNNGV. This CDR3 is 15 amino acids long. Trimming pared 0 bases from V and 3 bases from J, leaving 8 bases between. The complete variable domain, with remaining parts taken from reference TRBV11-2 and TRBJ2-2, reads EAGVAQSPRYKIIEKRQSVAFWCNPISGHATLYWYQQILGQGPKLLIQFQNNGVVDDSQLPKDRFSAERLKGVDSTLKIQPAKLEDSAVYLCASSLDPGYTGELFFGEGSRLTVL.

With regard to this clonotype: This may stem from a read error, because a much larger clone lies one nucleotide away. The rearrangement joins TRBV23-1 to TRBJ2-3; the D is unclear. TRBV23-1 is marked as an open reading frame, function uncertain. The CDR3 spans 13 residues. The CDR3 bases are TGCACCAGCAGTCAATCGGGTCCAGATACGCAGTATTTT. Translated, it gives CTSSQSGPDTQYF.